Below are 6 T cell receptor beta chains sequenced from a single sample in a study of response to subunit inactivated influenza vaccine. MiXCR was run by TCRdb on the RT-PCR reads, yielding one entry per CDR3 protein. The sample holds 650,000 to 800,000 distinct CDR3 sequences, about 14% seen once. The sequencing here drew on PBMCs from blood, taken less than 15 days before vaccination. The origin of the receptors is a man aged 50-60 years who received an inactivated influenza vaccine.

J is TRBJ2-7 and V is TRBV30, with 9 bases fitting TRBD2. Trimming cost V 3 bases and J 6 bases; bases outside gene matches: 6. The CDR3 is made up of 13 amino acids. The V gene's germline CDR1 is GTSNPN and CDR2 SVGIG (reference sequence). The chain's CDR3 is CAWSGLAGREQYF. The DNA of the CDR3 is TGTGCCTGGAGCGGCCTAGCGGGGCGCGAGCAGTACTTC.

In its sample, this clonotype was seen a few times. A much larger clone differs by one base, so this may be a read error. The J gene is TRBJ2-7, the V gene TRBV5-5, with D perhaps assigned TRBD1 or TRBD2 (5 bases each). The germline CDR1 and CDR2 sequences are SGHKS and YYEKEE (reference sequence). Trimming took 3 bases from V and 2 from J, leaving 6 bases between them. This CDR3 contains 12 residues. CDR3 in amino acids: CASSWGTYEQYF. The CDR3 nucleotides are TGTGCCAGCAGCTGGGGGACCTACGAGCAGTACTTC.

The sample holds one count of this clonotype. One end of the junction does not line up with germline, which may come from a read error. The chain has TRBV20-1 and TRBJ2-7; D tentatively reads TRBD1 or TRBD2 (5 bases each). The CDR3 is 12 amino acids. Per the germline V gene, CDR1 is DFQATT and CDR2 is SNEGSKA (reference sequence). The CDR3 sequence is CSARDHNYDQYF. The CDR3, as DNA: TGCAGTGCTCGGGACCACAACTACGACCAGTACTTC.

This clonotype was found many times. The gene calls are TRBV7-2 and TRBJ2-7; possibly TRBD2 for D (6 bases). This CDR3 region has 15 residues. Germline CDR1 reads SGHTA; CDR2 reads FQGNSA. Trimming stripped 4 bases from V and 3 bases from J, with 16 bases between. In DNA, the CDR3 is TGTGCCAGCAGCTCCGCGGGACTCCGGAGCTACGAGCAGTACTTC. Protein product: CASSSAGLRSYEQYF. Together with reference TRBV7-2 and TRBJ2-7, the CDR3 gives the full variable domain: GAGVSQSPSNKVTEKGKDVELRCDPISGHTALYWYRQSLGQGLEFLIYFQGNSAPDKSGLPSDRFSAERTGGSVSTLTIQRTQQEDSAVYLCASSSAGLRSYEQYFGPGTRLTVT.

The CDR3 nucleotides read TGTGCCAGCAGCCCAAACAGGGTCGAGCAGTACTTC. Its protein product is CASSPNRVEQYF. The rearrangement uses TRBV14 and TRBJ2-7, with D possibly matching TRBD1 (6 bases). Trimming stripped 4 bases from V and 6 bases from J, with 10 bases between. The CDR3 spans 12 residues. Germline CDR1 SGHDN, CDR2 FVKESK.

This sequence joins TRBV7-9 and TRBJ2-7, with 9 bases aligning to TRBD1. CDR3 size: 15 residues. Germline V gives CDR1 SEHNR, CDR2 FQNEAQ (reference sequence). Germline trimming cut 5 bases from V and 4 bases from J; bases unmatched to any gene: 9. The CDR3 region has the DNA TGTGCCAGCAGCCGGAGGACAGGGGACCGTTACGAGCAGTACTTC. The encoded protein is CASSRRTGDRYEQYF.